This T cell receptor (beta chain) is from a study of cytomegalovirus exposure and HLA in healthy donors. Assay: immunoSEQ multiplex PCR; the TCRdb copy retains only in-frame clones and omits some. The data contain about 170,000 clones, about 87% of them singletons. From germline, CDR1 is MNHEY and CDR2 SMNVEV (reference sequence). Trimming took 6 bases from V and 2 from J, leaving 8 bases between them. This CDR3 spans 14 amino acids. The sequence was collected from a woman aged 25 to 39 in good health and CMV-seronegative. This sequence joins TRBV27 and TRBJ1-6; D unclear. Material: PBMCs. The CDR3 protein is CASRGGTYNSPLHF. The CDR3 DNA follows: TGTGCCAGCAGAGGAGGGACCTATAATTCACCCCTCCACTTT.